One sample yielded the 26 T cell receptor beta chains listed below, sequenced in a study of blood T cells in healthy people across ages. Combining a sample-barcoded 5' primer with a J-beta primer mix, a second PCR ran for about 6 to 12 cycles. TCRdb reprocessed the 5' RACE reads via MiXCR and lists one record per CDR3 protein. The sample lists more than 650,000 distinct CDR3 sequences, roughly 26% occurring once. The same sample was also used in a study of T cells of mothers and their children.

Sequencing was done on a sample of blood. The origin of the receptors is a boy younger than 18 in good health.

The chain is built from TRBV28 and TRBJ1-4, with D maybe TRBD1 (5 bases). This CDR3 spans 14 amino acids. Germline V gives CDR1 MDHEN, CDR2 SYDVKM. The V end was cut by 7 bases, the J end by 3 bases, with 12 bases between. The CDR3 sequence is CASKQPGPNEKLFF. The CDR3 DNA is TGTGCCAGCAAACAACCGGGGCCTAATGAAAAACTGTTTTTT.

This chain uses TRBV20-1 with TRBJ2-3; tentatively, D is TRBD1 (6 bases). V was trimmed by 2 bases and J by 5 bases, leaving 14 bases between them. CDR1 DFQATT and CDR2 SNEGSKA come from the germline V gene (reference sequence). CDR3 length equals 14 residues. CDR3 sequence reads: CSARRVRGRDTQYF. In nucleotides, the CDR3 is TGCAGTGCTAGACGGGTTAGGGGGAGAGATACGCAGTATTTT.

This chain links TRBV3-1 with TRBJ2-5; D tentatively fits TRBD1 or TRBD2 (5 bases each). V shed 5 bases and J shed 5 bases, with 15 bases lying between them. Germline V gives CDR1 LGHDT, CDR2 YNNKEL (reference sequence). There are 14 residues in the CDR3. DNA of the CDR3: TGTGCCAGCAGCATTCCGGGACGCGGTGAGACCCAGTACTTC. It translates to CASSIPGRGETQYF.

This chain links TRBV9 with TRBJ1-2; D is unclear. This CDR3 has 14 amino acids. Germline V gene lookup returns CDR1 SGDLS and CDR2 YYNGEE. V was trimmed by 3 bases and J by 8 bases, leaving 17 bases between them. In DNA, the CDR3 is TGTGCCAGCAGCGCTAGAGGCCTGGATGGGGGCTACACCTTC. Its translation is CASSARGLDGGYTF.

This clonotype showed up just a few times. One end of the junction is discordant with germline, which a read error may explain. The chain employs TRBV9 and TRBJ2-5, with TRBD2 identical over 8 bases. The germline V gene has CDR1 SGDLS and CDR2 YYNGEE. This CDR3 region has 13 residues. CDR3 in amino acids: CPSSGSGWETQYF. The CDR3 DNA sequence: TGTCCCAGCAGCGGGAGCGGGTGGGAGACCCAGTACTTC.

On this clonotype itself: The germline gene is not matched at one end of the junction; a read error may be the cause. CDR3 in amino acids: CASSSQGVARDEQYF. For the CDR3, the DNA is TGCGCTAGCAGCTCACAGGGGGTTGCCAGGGACGAGCAGTACTTC. The genes are TRBV5-1 and TRBJ2-1; 8 nucleotides line up with TRBD1. The J call may be incorrect, as the DNA end agrees better with TRBJ2-7. The CDR3 has 15 residues. Germline CDR1 and CDR2: SGHRS and YFSETQ.

This clonotype was seen more than once but under ten times. The chain is built from TRBV4-1 and TRBJ2-5; possible D gene TRBD2, 5 bases. The CDR3 is 14 amino acids. With 1 base removed from V and 5 bases from J, the gap between germline ends came to 11 bases. CDR1 is MGHRA and CDR2 is YSYEKL in the germline V gene. The CDR3 loop reads CASSQVIASETQYF. In DNA, the CDR3 is TGCGCCAGCAGCCAAGTAATTGCTAGCGAGACCCAGTACTTC.

V gene TRBV10-3 combines with J gene TRBJ2-5, with D possibly matching TRBD1 (6 bases). The CDR3 contains 15 residues. Germline values: CDR1 ENHRY, CDR2 SYGVKD. V was shortened by 0 bases and J by 4 bases, with 12 bases between the two germline ends. CDR3 region: CAISESTGIVETQYF. CDR3 bases: TGTGCCATCAGTGAGTCTACAGGGATAGTAGAGACCCAGTACTTC.

The sample holds a few counts of this clonotype. The V and J genes are TRBV9 and TRBJ1-2, with D maybe TRBD1 (5 bases). The CDR3 is made up of 15 amino acids. V was clipped by 3 bases and J by 4 bases, with 16 bases between them. Germline CDR1 is SGDLS and CDR2 is YYNGEE. The CDR3 DNA reads TGTGCCAGCAGCGGAAAAAGGGGCCTCTCCTATGGCTACACCTTC. It translates to CASSGKRGLSYGYTF.

This clonotype was seen a handful of times. This chain connects TRBV5-1 to TRBJ2-5; 8 positions match TRBD2. Germline V gene data show CDR1 as SGHRS and CDR2 as YFSETQ. The CDR3 has 16 amino acids. After removal of 4 bases from V and 2 bases from J, the junction contained 10 bases not matched to a gene. The CDR3 sequence: CASSRLRGAPQETQYF. The CDR3, as DNA: TGCGCCAGCAGCCGTTTGCGGGGGGCCCCGCAAGAGACCCAGTACTTC.

The rearrangement joins TRBV20-1 to TRBJ2-7, with 8 positions matching TRBD2. Germline CDR1 reads DFQATT; CDR2 reads SNEGSKA (reference sequence). V lost 5 bases, J lost 6 bases, and 15 bases stayed unmatched. CDR3 length: 15 amino acids. Here the CDR3 reads CSAPRPGRGSGEQYF. Written as DNA, the CDR3 is TGCAGTGCTCCGCGACCCGGGAGGGGCTCAGGCGAGCAGTACTTC.

In this sample, this clonotype turned up a few times. The chain employs TRBV20-1 and TRBJ2-1, with 13 positions matching TRBD2. This CDR3 is built from 15 residues. Per germline, CDR1 DFQATT and CDR2 SNEGSKA (reference sequence). V gave up 1 base and J gave up 8 bases; unmatched junction bases: 5. The CDR3 here is CSARAGLAGIYEQFF. In nucleotides, the CDR3 is TGCAGTGCTAGAGCGGGACTAGCGGGGATATATGAGCAGTTCTTC.

The chain couples TRBV2 to TRBJ1-2; D gene uncertain. The CDR3 runs 11 residues. V was clipped by 10 bases and J by 8 bases, with 14 bases between them. In germline, CDR1 is SNHLY, CDR2 FYNNEI. CDR3 DNA sequence: TGTGCCATCAGAGAGGGTTCCGGCTACACCTTC. Translating gives CAIREGSGYTF. The complete variable domain, with remaining parts taken from reference TRBV2 and TRBJ1-2, reads EPEVTQTPSHQVTQMGQEVILRCVPISNHLYFYWYRQILGQKVEFLVSFYNNEISEKSEIFDDQFSVERPDGSNFTLKIRSTKLEDSAMYFCAIREGSGYTFGSGTRLTVV.

This clonotype was observed a few times. This sequence joins TRBV9 and TRBJ2-1, with 7 positions matching TRBD2. This CDR3 region has 15 residues. V lost 0 bases, J lost 6 bases, and 6 bases stayed unmatched. Germline V gene sequence: CDR1 SGDLS, CDR2 YYNGEE. The CDR3 bases are TGTGCCAGCAGCGTAGTAGCTGGCGGGGGCAATGAGCAGTTCTTC. Translation: CASSVVAGGGNEQFF.

This clonotype was seen more than once but under ten times. This chain uses TRBV12-3 or TRBV12-4 with TRBJ2-3, with D perhaps TRBD1 or TRBD2 (5 bases each). The CDR3 contains 14 residues. Trimming removed 6 bases at V and 4 bases at J, with 14 bases between. The CDR3 sequence: CASSLGDAADTQYF. The CDR3 DNA follows: TGTGCCAGCAGCCTTGGGGACGCCGCAGATACGCAGTATTTT.

The chain joins TRBV5-1 to TRBJ2-5, with D possibly called TRBD1 or TRBD2 (7 bases each). The germline V and J ends were trimmed by 7 bases and 3 bases, with 13 bases remaining between them. The CDR3 contains 13 residues. CDR1 is SGHRS, CDR2 YFSETQ, per germline. The CDR3 is CASRGDREETQYF. The DNA for the CDR3 is TGCGCCAGCCGGGGGGACAGAGAAGAGACCCAGTACTTC.

J is TRBJ2-5 and V is TRBV2, with 9 bases matching TRBD1. The ends lost 5 bases at V and 3 bases at J; junction bases unmatched: 4. Per germline, CDR1 SNHLY and CDR2 FYNNEI. The CDR3 sequence is 14 residues long. This CDR3 reads CASSTRQGEETQYF. CDR3 DNA sequence: TGTGCCAGCAGTACGAGACAGGGGGAAGAGACCCAGTACTTC.

This clonotype was seen a handful of times. The chain uses TRBV20-1 and TRBJ2-1; no clear D gene. The CDR3 totals 11 residues. The germline V gene encodes CDR1 DFQATT and CDR2 SNEGSKA (reference sequence). Between the trimmed V and J ends, which lost 6 bases and 1 base, there was a span of 4 bases. DNA of the CDR3: TGCAGTGCCTGGTCCTACAATGAGCAGTTCTTC. This sequence encodes CSAWSYNEQFF.

The chain recombines TRBV2 with TRBJ2-5; 7 nucleotides align to TRBD2. CDR3 length: 14 amino acids. Trimming removed 5 bases from V and 4 bases from J; junction bases left unmatched: 7. CDR1 is SNHLY and CDR2 is FYNNEI in the germline V gene. The CDR3 protein is CASSKELARETQYF. The CDR3 coding sequence is TGTGCCAGCAGTAAGGAACTAGCGAGAGAGACCCAGTACTTC.

This clonotype was counted a few times. CDR3 residues: CASTKGGAGGDEQYF. The CDR3, as DNA: TGTGCCAGCACCAAGGGGGGGGCAGGGGGCGACGAGCAGTACTTC. The J gene is TRBJ2-7, the V gene TRBV6-5; perhaps TRBD1 as D (8 bases). This CDR3 region has 15 residues. Germline CDR1 and CDR2: MNHEY and SVGAGI. Trimming removed 7 bases at V and 5 bases at J, with 21 bases between.

The CDR3 DNA reads as TGCGCCAGCAGCCAAGCCCTAAGCGGCCTAGGGTACATTCAGTACTTC. Translating gives CASSQALSGLGYIQYF. The V call is TRBV4-1, the J call TRBJ2-4; possibly TRBD2 for D (5 bases). This CDR3 contains 16 residues. The germline CDR1 and CDR2 sequences are MGHRA and YSYEKL. Deletions cut 1 base from V and 8 bases from J, with 18 bases between.

The rearrangement links TRBV6-6 to TRBJ2-3, with D maybe TRBD2 (7 bases). The germline gives CDR1 MNHNY, CDR2 SVGAGI (reference sequence). The V gene lost 8 bases and the J gene lost 2 bases, with 17 bases spanning the gap. The CDR3 contains 15 residues. The CDR3 is CASSPRGANTDTQYF. The CDR3 DNA sequence: TGTGCCAGCTCCCCTCGGGGGGCGAACACAGATACGCAGTATTTT.

Only a few counts were recorded for this clonotype. The V gene is TRBV24-1, the J gene TRBJ2-1, with D perhaps matching TRBD1 (5 bases). The CDR3 runs to 16 residues. Trimming cost V 1 base and J 0 bases, with 9 bases left between them. In germline, CDR1 is KGHDR, CDR2 SFDVKD. CDR3 loop: CATSDLGAHSYNEQFF. CDR3 nucleotides: TGTGCCACCAGTGATTTAGGGGCCCACTCCTACAATGAGCAGTTCTTC.

This clonotype was observed a few times. The V gene is TRBV6-1, the J gene TRBJ2-3, with D hard to call. CDR3 length: 15 residues. The germline gives CDR1 MNHNS, CDR2 SASEGT. The V and J ends lost 2 bases and 2 bases respectively, with 11 bases between them. CDR3 nucleotides: TGTGCCAGCAGTGAATTTGGCAGGACCACAGATACGCAGTATTTT. It specifies CASSEFGRTTDTQYF.

The gene calls are TRBV12-3 or TRBV12-4 and TRBJ2-7; 8 positions match TRBD1. This CDR3 has 15 residues. J lost 0 bases, V lost 8 bases, and 9 bases had no gene match. CDR3 in amino acids: CASCPQGVSSYEQYF. CDR3 in DNA: TGTGCCAGCTGTCCACAGGGGGTGAGCTCCTACGAGCAGTACTTC.

The chain carries TRBV2 and TRBJ1-2, with 10 bases aligning to TRBD1. The CDR3 extends over 14 amino acids. CDR1 and CDR2 from the germline V gene are SNHLY and FYNNEI. The ends lost 7 bases at V and 3 bases at J; junction bases unmatched: 5. The CDR3, as DNA: TGTGCCAGCAAAGGACAGGGGGGATACTATGGCTACACCTTC. Amino acids: CASKGQGGYYGYTF.